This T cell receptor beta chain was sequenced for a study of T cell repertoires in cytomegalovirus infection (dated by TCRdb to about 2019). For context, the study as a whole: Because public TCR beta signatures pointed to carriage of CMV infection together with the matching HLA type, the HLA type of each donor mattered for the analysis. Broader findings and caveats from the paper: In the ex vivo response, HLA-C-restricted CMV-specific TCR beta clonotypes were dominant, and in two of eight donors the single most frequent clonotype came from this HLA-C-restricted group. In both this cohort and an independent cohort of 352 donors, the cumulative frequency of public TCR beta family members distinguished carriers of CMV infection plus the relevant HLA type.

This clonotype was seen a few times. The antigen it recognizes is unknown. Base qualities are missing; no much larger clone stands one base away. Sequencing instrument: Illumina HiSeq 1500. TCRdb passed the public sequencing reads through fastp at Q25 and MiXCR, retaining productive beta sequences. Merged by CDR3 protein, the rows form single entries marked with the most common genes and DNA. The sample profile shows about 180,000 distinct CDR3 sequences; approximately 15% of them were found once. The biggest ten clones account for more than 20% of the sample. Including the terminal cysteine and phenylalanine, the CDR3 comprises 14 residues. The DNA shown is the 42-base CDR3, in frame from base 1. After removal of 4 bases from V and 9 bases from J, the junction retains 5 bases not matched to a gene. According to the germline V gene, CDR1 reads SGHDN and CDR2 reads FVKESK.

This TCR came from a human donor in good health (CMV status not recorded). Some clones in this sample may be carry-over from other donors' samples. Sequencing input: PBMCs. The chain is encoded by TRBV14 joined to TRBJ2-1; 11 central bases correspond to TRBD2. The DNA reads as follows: TGTGCCAGCAGCCGGGGACTAGCGGAAAGTGAGCAGTTCTTC. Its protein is CASSRGLAESEQFF.